This is a list of T cell receptor beta chains from one sample in a study of blood T cell repertoires in COVID-19. Assay: immunoSEQ multiplex PCR; the TCRdb copy retains only in-frame clones and omits some. This sample has tens of thousands of clones, with 65% to 85% found just once. What was sequenced was peripheral blood. These receptors were obtained from an older woman with acute or convalescent COVID-19. CDR3s include the opening cysteine and the closing phenylalanine or tryptophan. Fields, in order: J gene, clone size, D gene, V gene, CDR3 DNA, CDR3 protein. D genes are given only for firm matches. Where a row states a size, it is once, few, many or the class of an expanded clone; other rows omit it.

TRBJ1-1 - TRBD1 TRBV5-1 TGCGCCAGCAGCCCAAGACAGGGGAGCGGTGATCGTGAAGCTTTCTTT CASSPRQGSGDREAFF
TRBJ2-2 - - TRBV10-3 TGTGCCATAGAAGGGGGGGAAGGCCGAACTACCGGGGAGCTGTTTTTT CAIEGGEGRTTGELFF
TRBJ2-3 medium-sized - TRBV24-1 TGTGCCACCAGTGATCCCCGGCAGGTGGATACGCAGTATTTT CATSDPRQVDTQYF
TRBJ2-4 - TRBD1 TRBV3-1/TRBV3-2 TGTGCCAGCAGCCCACAGGGGCAGGAGGCCAAAAACATTCAGTACTTC CASSPQGQEAKNIQYF
TRBJ2-3 - - TRBV28 TGTGCCAGCAGCCGGGGGACAGACTCTAGCACAGATACGCAGTATTTT CASSRGTDSSTDTQYF
TRBJ2-5 - TRBD2 TRBV24-1 TGTGCCACCAGTGATCGGACTAGCGGACTCCAAGAGACCCAGTACTTC CATSDRTSGLQETQYF
TRBJ2-7 - TRBD2 TRBV30 TGTGCCTGGAGTGCCCGGACTAGCCTTCCCGAGCAGTACTTC CAWSARTSLPEQYF
TRBJ1-3 - - TRBV11-3 TGTGCCAGCAGCCTCGGAAACACCATATATTTT CASSLGNTIYF
TRBJ1-2 - TRBD1 TRBV7-2 TGTGCCAGCAGCTTAGGGGGACAGGGGGTCTACTATGGCTACACCTTC CASSLGGQGVYYGYTF
TRBJ1-6 few - TRBV5-3 TGTGCCAGAAGCTTAATTCATGACAGCTCTTATAATTCACCCCTCCACTTT CARSLIHDSSYNSPLHF
TRBJ1-2 - - TRBV25-1 TGTGCCAGCAGTGACTCGGACAGACCCTATGGCTACACCTTC CASSDSDRPYGYTF
TRBJ1-2 - TRBD1 TRBV5-1 TGCGCCAGCAGCCTAGGACAGGGGTCCTATGGCTACACCTTC CASSLGQGSYGYTF
TRBJ1-5 few - TRBV10-2 TGCGCCAGCAGTGGACAGCTCAATCAGCCCCAGCATTTT CASSGQLNQPQHF
TRBJ2-7 - - TRBV4-3 TGCGCCAGCAGCTTCCGGACGGAGGAGTCCGAGCAGTACTTC CASSFRTEESEQYF
TRBJ2-5 - TRBD2 TRBV20-1 TGCAGTGCTGGGAGGGGTTCCCAGTACTTC CSAGRGSQYF
TRBJ1-6 - TRBD1 TRBV6-5 TGTGCCAGCGTACGGGGACAGGGAAGTTCACCCCTCCACTTT CASVRGQGSSPLHF
TRBJ1-4 - - TRBV19 TGTGCCAGTAGTCGGGAACAGTGGACCGCAACTAATGAAAAACTGTTTTTT CASSREQWTATNEKLFF
TRBJ2-3 - - TRBV24-1 TGTGCCACCAACCCAGGGGCGCTAGGCACAGATACGCAGTATTTT CATNPGALGTDTQYF
TRBJ2-5 once TRBD2 TRBV29-1 TGCAGCGTAGCGTCGGGAGGGGAAGGAAAGACCCAGTACTTC CSVASGGEGKTQYF
TRBJ2-5 few TRBD2 TRBV5-1 TGCGCCAGCAGCTCTAGTCCTAGCGGGGGGGCGGAGACCCAGTACTTC CASSSSPSGGAETQYF
TRBJ1-1 once - TRBV5-1 TGCGCCAGCAGCTTGGATTACAGCTCGATAAACACTGAAGCTTTCTTT CASSLDYSSINTEAFF
TRBJ1-2 - - TRBV25-1 TGTGCCAGCAGTATTCAGGGGTACTATGGCTACACCTTC CASSIQGYYGYTF
TRBJ2-1 - - TRBV19 TGTGCCAGTAGTTTCGGCGGTGAGCAGTTCTTC CASSFGGEQFF
TRBJ1-2 - TRBD1 TRBV5-1 TGCGCCAGCAGCCGGGACAGGGAAAGTGGCTACACCTTC CASSRDRESGYTF
TRBJ1-1 - - TRBV19 TGTGCCAGTAATCCCATGTGGCAGAACACTGAAGCTTTCTTT CASNPMWQNTEAFF
TRBJ2-7 - TRBD1 TRBV29-1 TGCAGCGTTAACAGGGGTTCCTACGAGCAGTACTTC CSVNRGSYEQYF
TRBJ1-4 once - TRBV18 TGTGCCAGCTCACCACGAGGTTCCGATGAAAAACTGTTTTTT CASSPRGSDEKLFF
TRBJ1-1 - - TRBV3-1/TRBV3-2 TGTGCCAGCAAGAGGGTGAACACTGAAGCTTTCTTT CASKRVNTEAFF
TRBJ2-1 - TRBD2 TRBV12-3/TRBV12-4 TGTGCCAGCAGTCACTGGGGGGGACAGCAGTTCTTC CASSHWGGQQFF
TRBJ1-2 once TRBD1 TRBV5-1 TGCGCCAGCAGCTGGACAGGGGCCGAACGTGGCTACACCTTC CASSWTGAERGYTF
TRBJ1-1 - - TRBV21-1 TGTGCCAGCAGCAAAGGAGGAATGAACACTGAAGCTTTCTTT CASSKGGMNTEAFF
TRBJ2-2 - - TRBV15 TGTGCCACCAGCAGAGGGGCTAGCGCGAACACCGGGGAGCTGTTTTTT CATSRGASANTGELFF
TRBJ1-4 once TRBD1 TRBV14 TGTGCCAGCAGCCAAGGACAGGGTTTAGGTGAAAAACTGTTTTTT CASSQGQGLGEKLFF
TRBJ1-3 - - TRBV3-1/TRBV3-2 TGTGCCAGCAGCCAAGACCCGGTCTCTGGAAACACCATATATTTT CASSQDPVSGNTIYF
TRBJ1-1 - - TRBV30 TGTGCCTGGAGCCCAACTTTGTGGACAGTGAACACTGAAGCTTTCTTT CAWSPTLWTVNTEAFF
TRBJ1-1 - - TRBV29-1 TGCAGCGTTGAGGCGGGGAAAGTCCCAATGAACACTGAAGCTTTCTTT CSVEAGKVPMNTEAFF
TRBJ1-2 - - TRBV15 TGTGCCACCAGCCCCCGCAGGGCTAGTGATGGCTACACCTTC CATSPRRASDGYTF
TRBJ2-1 - - TRBV19 TGTGCCAGTATACGAGACAATGAGCAGTTCTTC CASIRDNEQFF
TRBJ2-1 - - TRBV24-1 TGTGCCACCGAGGCGGGACAGATCAATGAGCAGTTCTTC CATEAGQINEQFF
TRBJ2-1 - - TRBV5-1 TGCGCCAGCAGCTCTGGGGACATGACTCTATACAATGAGCAGTTCTTC CASSSGDMTLYNEQFF
TRBJ2-2 - TRBD2 TRBV10-3 TGTGCCATCAGCCTTGATTCATTGACTAGCGGCACCGGGGAGCTGTTTTTT CAISLDSLTSGTGELFF
TRBJ1-1 - - TRBV30 TGTGCCTGGAGTGTACGTAGGAGGGGCAGGGTGAACACTGAAGCTTTCTTT CAWSVRRRGRVNTEAFF
TRBJ2-7 - - TRBV5-1 TGCGCCAGCAGCTTGGAAGCAGGTACCTACGAGCAGTACTTC CASSLEAGTYEQYF
TRBJ1-4 once - TRBV7-2 TGTGCCAGCAGCTTAGAGGGATTGGCGGGGGAAAAACTGTTTTTT CASSLEGLAGEKLFF
TRBJ1-1 - - TRBV7-2 TGTGCCAGCAGCTTATTGGGCAGGGCTGAAGCTTTCTTT CASSLLGRAEAFF
TRBJ2-1 - TRBD2 TRBV3-1/TRBV3-2 TGTGCCAGCAGCCGCATACTGGCAGCGGGGAAGGCACCACAGTTCTTC CASSRILAAGKAPQFF
TRBJ2-1 - TRBD1 TRBV7-2 TGTGCCAGCAGCCCCGACAGGGGTAGGTACAATGAGCAGTTCTTC CASSPDRGRYNEQFF
TRBJ2-1 - TRBD2 TRBV9 TGTGCCAGCAGCGTAGCCAAAGGGGGAGCTAGCGGGGTCTCCTACAATGAGCAGTTCTTC CASSVAKGGASGVSYNEQFF
TRBJ1-2 few - TRBV6-5 TGTGCCGCCGACCTACAGGGCGCTAACTATGGCTACACCTTC CAADLQGANYGYTF
TRBJ2-1 once - TRBV7-9 TGTGCCAGCAGCTTAGAGACTTTCAGCGCCAATGAGCAGTTCTTC CASSLETFSANEQFF
TRBJ2-5 - - TRBV18 TGTGCCAGCTCACCGGGACTCCAACAAGAGACCCAGTACTTC CASSPGLQQETQYF
TRBJ1-5 once - TRBV29-1 TGCAGCGTTGAAGTAACAGGCTATAGCAATCAGCCCCAGCATTTT CSVEVTGYSNQPQHF
TRBJ2-1 - TRBD2 TRBV7-2 TGTGCCAGCAGCCCCCGCCGGGGGGGGGCTTACAATGAGCAGTTCTTC CASSPRRGGAYNEQFF
TRBJ2-5 many - TRBV18 TGTGCCAGCTCACCCAGCAGGGCTCAAGAGACCCAGTACTTC CASSPSRAQETQYF
TRBJ1-5 - TRBD1 TRBV19 TGTGCCAGTAACTATATCGGCGAGGGACAGAGGAATCAGCCCCAGCATTTT CASNYIGEGQRNQPQHF